The entry below describes one T cell receptor beta chain. The antigen is undetermined. Distinct nucleotide sequences in the sample also encode this CDR3. Measured with immunoSEQ multiplex PCR; TCRdb has only the in-frame clones, and not every one. The table lists 75,000 to 95,000 clones, 80% of them singletons. This specimen comes from a study of T cells in localized non-small cell lung cancer. Study outcomes and limitations: Median approximately 61 top-100 tumor clones were shared with paired adjacent lung. The highest T cell clonality was in uninvolved adjacent lung, above tumor. Patients showing higher blood T cell density tended to see longer overall survival.

The CDR3 totals 13 residues. Germline CDR1 GTSNPN, CDR2 SVGIG (reference sequence). The V gene lost 3 bases and the J gene lost 6 bases, with 13 bases spanning the gap. This sample comprised PBMCs, obtained before any cancer treatment. This chain joins TRBV30 and TRBJ2-3; D is undetermined. The clonotype originates from a man between 35 and 75 years old with stage II squamous cell lung carcinoma. DNA of the CDR3: TGTGCCTGGAGCGGCCGCCTCGGGGATACGCAGTATTTT. Protein product: CAWSGRLGDTQYF.